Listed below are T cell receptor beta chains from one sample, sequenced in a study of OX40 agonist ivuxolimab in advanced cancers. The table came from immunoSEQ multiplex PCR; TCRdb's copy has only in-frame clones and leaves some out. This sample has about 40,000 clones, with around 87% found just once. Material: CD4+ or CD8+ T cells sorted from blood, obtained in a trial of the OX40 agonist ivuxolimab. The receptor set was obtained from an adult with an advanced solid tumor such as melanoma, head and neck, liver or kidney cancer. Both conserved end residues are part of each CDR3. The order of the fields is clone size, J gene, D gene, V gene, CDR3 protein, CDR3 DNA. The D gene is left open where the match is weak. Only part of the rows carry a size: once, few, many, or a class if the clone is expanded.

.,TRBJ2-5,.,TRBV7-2,CASSSGYQETQYF,TGTGCCAGCAGCTCGGGCTACCAAGAGACCCAGTACTTC
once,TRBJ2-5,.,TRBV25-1,CASSEFGLETQYF,TGTGCCAGCAGTGAATTTGGGTTAGAGACCCAGTACTTC
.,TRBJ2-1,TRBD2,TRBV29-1,CSAYSGLGYNEQFF,TGCAGCGCCTATAGCGGGTTAGGTTACAATGAGCAGTTCTTC
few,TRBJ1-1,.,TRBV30,CAWSSSRRTEAFF,TGTGCCTGGAGTAGTTCGCGACGGACTGAAGCTTTCTTT
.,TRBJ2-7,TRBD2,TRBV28,CASSNRGGLSYEQYF,TGTGCCAGCAGTAACCGGGGGGGGCTATCCTACGAGCAGTACTTC
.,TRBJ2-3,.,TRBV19,CASSIGPGTDTQYF,TGTGCCAGTAGTATAGGACCTGGCACAGATACGCAGTATTTT
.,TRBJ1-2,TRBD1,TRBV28,CASSTDRGNYGYTF,TGTGCCAGCAGTACGGACAGGGGGAACTATGGCTACACCTTC
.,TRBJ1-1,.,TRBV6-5,CATRSHTEAFF,TGTGCCACCCGAAGTCACACTGAAGCTTTCTTT
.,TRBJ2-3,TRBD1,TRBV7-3,CASSLGQRTDTQYF,TGTGCCAGCAGCTTGGGACAGAGGACAGATACGCAGTATTTT
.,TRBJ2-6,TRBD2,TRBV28,CASTGLAGAYRSGANVLTF,TGTGCCAGCACCGGACTAGCGGGAGCTTACCGCTCTGGGGCCAACGTCCTGACTTTC
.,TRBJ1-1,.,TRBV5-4,CASSLGGPQKTEAFF,TGTGCCAGCAGCTTGGGGGGGCCGCAGAAAACTGAAGCTTTCTTT
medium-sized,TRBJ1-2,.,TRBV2,CASSEDHNYGYTF,TGTGCCAGCAGTGAAGATCATAACTATGGCTACACCTTC
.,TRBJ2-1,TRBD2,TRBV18,CASSRGTSASYNEQFF,TGTGCCAGCTCACGCGGGACTAGCGCCTCCTACAATGAGCAGTTCTTC
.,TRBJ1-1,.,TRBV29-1,CSVYRDLMRSEAFF,TGCAGCGTTTACCGGGACCTAATGCGGTCTGAAGCTTTCTTT
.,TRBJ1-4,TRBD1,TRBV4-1,CASSQDGNRGNEKLFF,TGCGCCAGCAGCCAAGATGGGAACAGGGGGAATGAAAAACTGTTTTTT
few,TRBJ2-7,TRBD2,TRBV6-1,CASSESLAGSYEQYF,TGTGCCAGCAGTGAAAGCCTAGCGGGAAGCTACGAGCAGTACTTC
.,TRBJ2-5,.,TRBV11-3,CASSGVQETQYF,TGTGCCAGCAGCGGTGTTCAGGAGACCCAGTACTTC
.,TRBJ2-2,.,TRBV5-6,CASSFSGLPNTGELFF,TGTGCCAGCAGCTTTTCGGGACTCCCGAACACCGGGGAGCTGTTTTTT
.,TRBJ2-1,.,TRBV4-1,CASSQVGGGRGSYNEQFF,TGCGCCAGCAGCCAAGTAGGGGGGGGACGCGGCTCCTACAATGAGCAGTTCTTC
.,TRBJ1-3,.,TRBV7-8,CASSLLGGSSGNTIYF,TGTGCCAGCAGCTTATTGGGTGGAAGCTCTGGAAACACCATATATTTT
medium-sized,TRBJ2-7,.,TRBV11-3,CASSLEDRSSYEQYF,TGTGCCAGCAGCTTAGAAGACAGGAGCTCCTACGAGCAGTACTTC
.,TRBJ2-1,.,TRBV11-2,CASSSRVAQFF,TGTGCCAGCAGCTCCAGGGTTGCACAGTTCTTC
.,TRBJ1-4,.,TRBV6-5,CASSRRRVINEKLFF,TGTGCCAGCAGTCGACGTAGGGTGATTAATGAAAAACTGTTTTTT
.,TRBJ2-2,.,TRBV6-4,CASILRRKDTGELFF,TGTGCCAGCATCCTTAGGAGGAAGGACACCGGGGAGCTGTTTTTT
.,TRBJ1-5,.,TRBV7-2,CASSLVGRQPQHF,TGTGCCAGCAGCTTAGTTGGGCGTCAGCCCCAGCATTTT
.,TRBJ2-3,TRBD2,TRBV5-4,CASSSQREWRDTQYF,TGTGCCAGCAGCTCGCAGCGGGAGTGGAGAGATACGCAGTATTTT
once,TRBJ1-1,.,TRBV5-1,CASSLGTVEEAFF,TGCGCCAGCAGCTTGGGGACAGTCGAAGAAGCTTTCTTT
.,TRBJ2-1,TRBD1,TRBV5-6,CASKGFRQGADEQFF,TGTGCCAGCAAGGGTTTCAGACAGGGGGCGGATGAGCAGTTCTTC
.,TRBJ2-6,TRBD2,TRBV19,CASSRHRGRASSSGANVLTF,TGTGCCAGTAGCCGCCACAGAGGGAGGGCGTCGAGCTCTGGGGCCAACGTCCTGACTTTC
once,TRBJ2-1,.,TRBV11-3,CASSLAGAYNEQFF,TGTGCCAGCAGCTTAGCGGGAGCTTACAATGAGCAGTTCTTC
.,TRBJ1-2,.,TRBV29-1,CSVEALARGNYGYTF,TGCAGCGTTGAGGCCCTAGCGAGGGGGAACTATGGCTACACCTTC
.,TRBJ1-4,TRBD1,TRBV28,CASSSYPDPGTANEKLFF,TGTGCCAGCAGTTCCTACCCCGACCCCGGGACAGCGAATGAAAAACTGTTTTTT
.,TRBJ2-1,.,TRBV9,CASSVSYRNEQFF,TGTGCCAGCAGCGTATCGTATCGGAATGAGCAGTTCTTC
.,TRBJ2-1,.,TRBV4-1,CASSQSRRLLYNEQFF,TGCGCCAGCAGCCAAAGTCGGAGACTACTATACAATGAGCAGTTCTTC
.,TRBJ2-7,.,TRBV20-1,CSGSDSYEQYF,TGCAGTGGTAGCGACTCCTACGAGCAGTACTTC
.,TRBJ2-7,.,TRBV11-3,CASSPDPEGAEQYF,TGTGCCAGCAGCCCCGACCCTGAGGGAGCCGAGCAGTACTTC
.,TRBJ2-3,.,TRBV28,CASSPQGYTDTQYF,TGTGCCAGCAGTCCTCAGGGGTACACAGATACGCAGTATTTT
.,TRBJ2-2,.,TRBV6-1,CASSERARNTGELFF,TGTGCCAGCAGTGAACGGGCTCGGAACACCGGGGAGCTGTTTTTT
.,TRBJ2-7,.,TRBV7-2,CASSGDRYEQYF,TGTGCCAGCAGCGGAGACCGCTACGAGCAGTACTTC
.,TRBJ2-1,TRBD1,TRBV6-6,CASTLGTASYNEQFF,TGTGCCAGCACCCTCGGGACAGCCTCCTACAATGAGCAGTTCTTC
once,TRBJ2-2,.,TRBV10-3,CAISESETYTGELFF,TGTGCCATCAGTGAGTCAGAGACCTACACCGGGGAGCTGTTTTTT
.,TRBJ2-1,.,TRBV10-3,CAISELGTGDNEQFF,TGTGCCATCAGTGAGTTGGGGACGGGGGACAATGAGCAGTTCTTC
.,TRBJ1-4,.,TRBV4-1,CASSQVTGPLGEKLFF,TGCGCCAGCAGCCAGGTAACAGGGCCCCTAGGTGAAAAACTGTTTTTT